This entry lists 24 T cell receptor beta chains sequenced from one sample in a study of post-analysis software for immune sequencing data. Broader study findings: Patients had higher frequencies than controls of about 5 TRBV segments, including TRBV5-6, TRBV5-1 and TRBV20-1.

Libraries were made from TCR beta cDNA, and they carried unique molecular identifiers. Using its own MiXCR run on the PCR reads, TCRdb lists one record per CDR3 protein. The data show some 890,000 distinct CDR3 sequences, about 53% seen once. Their specific antigens are unknown. Material: blood. The receptors come from a girl between 5 and 17 years old with multiple sclerosis.

The chain joins TRBV15 to TRBJ2-5; possible D gene TRBD2, 6 bases. Trimming took 1 base from V and 2 from J, leaving 11 bases between them. The CDR3 totals 15 residues. Germline V gene sequence: CDR1 LNHNV, CDR2 YYDKDF (reference sequence). Here the CDR3 DNA reads TGTGCCACCAGCAGAGTCGGCGGGGCTCAAGAGACCCAGTACTTC. The encoded protein is CATSRVGGAQETQYF.

This sequence joins TRBV5-1 and TRBJ2-1; no definite D call. V was shortened by 3 bases and J by 4 bases, with 17 bases between the two germline ends. Germline-derived CDR1 and CDR2 are SGHRS and YFSETQ. The CDR3 is made up of 16 amino acids. CDR3 DNA: TGCGCCAGCAGCTACGATAGCTGGGCCACTTACAATGAGCAGTTCTTC. Its translation is CASSYDSWATYNEQFF. The full variable domain, in which reference TRBV5-1 and TRBJ2-1 provide the parts outside the CDR3, is KAGVTQTPRYLIKTRGQQVTLSCSPISGHRSVSWYQQTPGQGLQFLFEYFSETQRNKGNFPGRFSGRQFSNSRSEMNVSTLELGDSALYLCASSYDSWATYNEQFFGPGTRLTVL.

The rearrangement uses TRBV12-3 or TRBV12-4 and TRBJ1-2; D unclear. Trimming left V 6 bases short and J 4 bases short, with 12 bases between. This CDR3 spans 13 amino acids. The CDR3 loop is CASSPTARYGYTF. Written as DNA, the CDR3 is TGTGCCAGCAGCCCAACAGCTCGCTATGGCTACACCTTC.

The rearrangement links TRBV9 to TRBJ2-1; 7 nucleotides match TRBD1. Germline lookup yields CDR1 SGDLS and CDR2 YYNGEE. This CDR3 has 14 residues. Trimming took 3 bases from V and 5 from J; bases not matched to a gene: 5. CDR3: CASSEGTADNEQFF. CDR3 nucleotides: TGTGCCAGCAGCGAGGGGACAGCCGACAATGAGCAGTTCTTC. Full variable domain (outside the CDR3, taken from reference TRBV9 and TRBJ2-1): DSGVTQTPKHLITATGQRVTLRCSPRSGDLSVYWYQQSLDQGLQFLIQYYNGEERAKGNILERFSAQQFPDLHSELNLSSLELGDSALYFCASSEGTADNEQFFGPGTRLTVL.

This sequence joins TRBV6-1 and TRBJ1-5; a weak D match, TRBD1 (6 bases). V lost 5 bases and J lost 0, with 17 bases in between. CDR1 and CDR2 from the germline V gene are MNHNS and SASEGT. CDR3 length: 17 residues. The CDR3 bases are TGTGCCAGCAGTCCGGGCAGGGGACCCTATAGCAATCAGCCCCAGCATTTT. Its protein product is CASSPGRGPYSNQPQHF.

The chain combines TRBV15 with TRBJ1-1, with 9 bases identical to TRBD1. Germline V gene data show CDR1 as LNHNV and CDR2 as YYDKDF (reference sequence). The CDR3 covers 12 residues. Unmatched junction bases numbered 2, after V lost 5 bases and J lost 7 bases. The CDR3 DNA reads as TGTGCCACCAGCGGACAGGGGATTGAAGCTTTCTTT. This encodes CATSGQGIEAFF.

The sample holds one count of this clonotype. The chain joins TRBV29-1 to TRBJ2-3; 9 nucleotides line up with TRBD2. Germline V gene lookup returns CDR1 SQVTM and CDR2 ANQGSEA. The V gene end was trimmed by 7 bases and the J gene end by 3 bases; junction bases not matched to a gene: 17. The CDR3 is made up of 17 amino acids. The CDR3 protein is CSASRTERGERTDTQYF. The CDR3 DNA follows: TGCAGCGCCTCGCGTACTGAGCGGGGGGAACGGACAGATACGCAGTATTTT.

V is TRBV6-1 and J is TRBJ1-4; D gene unclear. CDR3 length: 15 amino acids. Germline CDR1 reads MNHNS; CDR2 reads SASEGT. V was shortened by 5 bases and J by 0 bases, with 10 bases between the two germline ends. In DNA, the CDR3 is TGTGCCAGCAGTCATAGGTGGCCAACTAATGAAAAACTGTTTTTT. It is translated as CASSHRWPTNEKLFF.

This chain links TRBV12-3 or TRBV12-4 with TRBJ2-7, with D possibly matching TRBD1 (5 bases). V lost 5 bases and J 7 bases, leaving 27 bases between the germline ends. The CDR3 covers 17 residues. In DNA form, the CDR3 reads TGTGCCAGCAGTCTTGAAGACCAGGACAACGGCATAGGGGAGCAGTACTTC. Encoded protein: CASSLEDQDNGIGEQYF.

The sample holds a few counts of this clonotype. The chain links TRBV7-3 to TRBJ1-2; D not resolved. CDR3 length: 15 residues. Germline CDR1 is SGHTA and CDR2 is FQGTGA. With 4 bases removed from V and 4 bases from J, the gap between germline ends came to 16 bases. The CDR3 region is CASSSSPPASYGYTF. As DNA, the CDR3 is TGTGCCAGCAGCTCCTCCCCGCCGGCCTCCTATGGCTACACCTTC.

This clonotype was found a few times. The chain combines TRBV5-1 with TRBJ1-1; no firm D call. Germline assignment: CDR1 SGHRS and CDR2 YFSETQ. V dropped 6 bases and J dropped 6 bases, with 18 bases sitting between them. CDR3 length equals 14 residues. CDR3 DNA sequence: TGCGCCAGCATGATGGTGGGCGGCGTCCCTGAAGCTTTCTTT. It translates to CASMMVGGVPEAFF. The full variable domain, with the rest looked up from reference TRBV5-1 and TRBJ1-1, is KAGVTQTPRYLIKTRGQQVTLSCSPISGHRSVSWYQQTPGQGLQFLFEYFSETQRNKGNFPGRFSGRQFSNSRSEMNVSTLELGDSALYLCASMMVGGVPEAFFGQGTRLTVV.

The chain recombines TRBV7-2 with TRBJ2-5, with D perhaps given as TRBD1 or TRBD2 (6 bases each). Trimming stripped 1 base from V and 7 bases from J, with 16 bases between. Germline V gene sequence: CDR1 SGHTA, CDR2 FQGNSA. The CDR3 is 15 residues long. The CDR3 DNA follows: TGTGCCAGCAGCTTAGTGTCCACAGGAGGGGGGACCCAGTACTTC. Its protein is CASSLVSTGGGTQYF.

This clonotype came up a few times. This chain joins TRBV10-3 and TRBJ1-2; D is perhaps TRBD1 (5 bases). V lost 2 bases and J lost 6, with 13 bases in between. CDR1 ENHRY and CDR2 SYGVKD come from the germline V gene. CDR3 length equals 14 residues. This CDR3 reads CAISEGTGPHGYTF. CDR3 coding DNA: TGTGCCATCAGTGAGGGAACAGGCCCCCATGGCTACACCTTC.

This clonotype has only one observation. The J gene is TRBJ1-5, the V gene TRBV18; no clear D. The length of the CDR3 is 14 residues. Trimming stripped 2 bases from V and 0 bases from J, with 5 bases between. Germline V gene sequence: CDR1 KGHSH, CDR2 LQKENI. CDR3 protein: CASSPSVSNQPQHF. CDR3 sequence (DNA): TGTGCCAGCTCACCATCAGTTAGCAATCAGCCCCAGCATTTT.

This chain connects TRBV12-3 or TRBV12-4 to TRBJ2-7; no clear D. This CDR3 has 14 amino acids. Trimming removed 2 bases from V and 0 bases from J, with 8 bases in between. CDR3 coding DNA: TGTGCCAGCAGTTTATTCGGATTCTCCTACGAGCAGTACTTC. Its translation: CASSLFGFSYEQYF.

The chain employs TRBV9 and TRBJ2-1; TRBD1 might be the D (6 bases). V was trimmed by 5 bases and J by 4 bases, leaving 19 bases between them. The germline V gene encodes CDR1 SGDLS and CDR2 YYNGEE. CDR3 length: 16 residues. CDR3 DNA: TGTGCCAGCAGAGACCCTAGGGGGAGTTCATACAATGAGCAGTTCTTC. It yields the protein CASRDPRGSSYNEQFF.

This clonotype was recorded once. The chain has TRBV19 and TRBJ1-1; 12 bases align to TRBD1. Trimming took 9 bases from V and 5 from J; bases not matched to a gene: 7. The CDR3 has 14 amino acids. Germline V gene data show CDR1 as LNHDA and CDR2 as SQIVND (reference sequence). CDR3 bases: TGTGCCAGCGGGACAGGGGGCGTAAAAACTGAAGCTTTCTTT. The encoded protein is CASGTGGVKTEAFF.

This chain joins TRBV20-1 and TRBJ2-6; 8 bases map to TRBD2. The germline CDR1 and CDR2 sequences are DFQATT and SNEGSKA (reference sequence). The length of the CDR3 is 16 residues. The V segment lost 2 bases and the J segment 3 bases; nucleotides outside the gene matches: 6. This CDR3 reads CSARRAGGLGANVLTF. The CDR3 coding sequence is TGCAGTGCTAGAAGGGCGGGGGGCCTTGGGGCCAACGTCCTGACTTTC.

This chain connects TRBV5-8 to TRBJ2-7, with 11 positions matching TRBD2. This CDR3 contains 16 residues. After removal of 4 bases from V and 3 bases from J, the junction contained 9 bases not matched to a gene. CDR1 SGHTS and CDR2 YDEGEE come from the germline V gene. The CDR3 coding sequence is TGTGCCAGCAGCACCACAACTAGCGGGAGAGGCTACGAGCAGTACTTC. Translated: CASSTTTSGRGYEQYF.

V gene TRBV9 combines with J gene TRBJ2-7; 10 bases match TRBD2. Germline lookup yields CDR1 SGDLS and CDR2 YYNGEE. The CDR3 is 13 amino acids. The trim removed 2 bases at V and 10 bases at J, leaving 6 bases unmatched. The CDR3 sequence: CASSVKLAGAQYF. CDR3 sequence (DNA): TGTGCCAGCAGCGTCAAGCTAGCGGGGGCCCAGTACTTC.

The chain joins TRBV29-1 to TRBJ1-2; D is undetermined. Germline V gene lookup returns CDR1 SQVTM and CDR2 ANQGSEA. CDR3 length equals 11 residues. Trimming took off 4 bases at V and 2 bases at J, with 5 bases between the two ends. For the CDR3, the DNA is TGCAGCGTTGTCTTCAACTATGGCTACACCTTC. It translates to CSVVFNYGYTF.

The chain uses TRBV10-3 and TRBJ2-5; 7 bases fit TRBD1. The germline CDR1 and CDR2 sequences are ENHRY and SYGVKD. This CDR3 is 13 amino acids long. The junction had 5 bases not matched to a gene; V was cut back by 6 bases and J by 4 bases. The CDR3 nucleotides read TGTGCCATCAGGGACAGGACGGTAGAGACCCAGTACTTC. Its protein product is CAIRDRTVETQYF.

This chain joins TRBV2 and TRBJ2-5, with no clear D. The CDR3 contains 12 residues. With 11 bases removed from V and 5 bases from J, the gap between germline ends came to 15 bases. Looked up from germline, CDR1 is SNHLY and CDR2 is FYNNEI. This chain's CDR3 is CACTTLGETQYF. CDR3 nucleotide sequence: TGTGCCTGCACCACACTGGGGGAGACCCAGTACTTC.

The table lists this clonotype with a count of one. The rearrangement joins TRBV5-1 to TRBJ2-5, with TRBD2 matching over 8 bases. Per germline, CDR1 SGHRS and CDR2 YFSETQ. This CDR3 has 17 amino acids. Trimming removed 1 base from V and 6 bases from J; junction bases left unmatched: 14. CDR3 residues: CASSLSMAGGSEKTQYF. The CDR3 bases are TGCGCCAGCAGCTTGTCCATGGCGGGAGGATCCGAAAAGACCCAGTACTTC.